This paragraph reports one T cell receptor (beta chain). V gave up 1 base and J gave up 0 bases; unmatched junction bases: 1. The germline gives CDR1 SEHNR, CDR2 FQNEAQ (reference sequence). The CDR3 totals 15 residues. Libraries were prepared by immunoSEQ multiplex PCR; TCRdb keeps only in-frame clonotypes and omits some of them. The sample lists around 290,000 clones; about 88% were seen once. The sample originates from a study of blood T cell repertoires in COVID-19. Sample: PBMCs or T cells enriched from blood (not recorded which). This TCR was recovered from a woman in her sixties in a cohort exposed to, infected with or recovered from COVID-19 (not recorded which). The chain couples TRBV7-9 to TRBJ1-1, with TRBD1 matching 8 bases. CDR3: CASSLGDRLNTEAFF. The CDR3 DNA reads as TGTGCCAGCAGCTTAGGGGACAGGCTGAACACTGAAGCTTTCTTT. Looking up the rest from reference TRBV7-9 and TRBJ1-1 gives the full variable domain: DTGVSQNPRHKITKRGQNVTFRCDPISEHNRLYWYRQTLGQGPEFLTYFQNEAQLEKSRLLSDRFSAERPKGSFSTLEIQRTEQGDSAMYLCASSLGDRLNTEAFFGQGTRLTVV.